This T cell receptor beta chain appears in the sequencing data of a study of blood T cell repertoires in COVID-19. Study context: From the United States, Italy and Spain came samples of acute and convalescent COVID-19. In each case, the material was cDNA or gDNA derived from T cells, B-cell-depleted T cells, or PBMCs.

The CDR3 has 14 amino acids. Germline CDR1 SEHNR, CDR2 FQNEAQ (reference sequence). The V end was cut by 1 base, the J end by 7 bases, with 14 bases between. Authors' methods: Estimates of nucleated cell counts were drawn from the amplification of reference gene primers. Produced via immunoSEQ multiplex PCR; TCRdb's table is partial and in-frame only. That table is the source of V, J and clone size, and D and trimming were worked out from the DNA. The table shows 100,000 or so clones, with just under 95% occurring only once. The Seattle site enrolled patients during active infection and followed them longitudinally. This clone has just a few counts.

This rearrangement joins TRBV7-9 to TRBJ2-7; D perhaps matches TRBD2 (5 bases). Sequenced input: peripheral blood. This clonotype was obtained from a woman in her fifties or sixties with COVID-19, enrolled during active disease. This CDR3 is CASSLDAGPREQYF. CDR3 bases: TGTGCCAGCAGCTTAGATGCGGGCCCTCGGGAGCAGTACTTC. Filled out from reference TRBV7-9 and TRBJ2-7, the complete variable domain reads DTGVSQNPRHKITKRGQNVTFRCDPISEHNRLYWYRQTLGQGPEFLTYFQNEAQLEKSRLLSDRFSAERPKGSFSTLEIQRTEQGDSAMYLCASSLDAGPREQYFGPGTRLTVT.